This is a list of T cell receptor beta chains from one sample in a study of lymphopenia after photon versus proton radiotherapy. Sequencing was performed with immunoSEQ multiplex PCR; in TCRdb, only in-frame clones are kept and a portion is missing. The top ten hold 1.3% to 1.5% of the sample, which has 75,000 or so clones, about 83% seen once. The specimen was peripheral blood, collected from a patient treated with proton-based radiotherapy. These receptor sequences come from a man in his sixties with pancreatic cancer. The CDR3 runs from the conserved cysteine through the conserved F or W. A D gene is named only where the DNA matches it firmly. The size field is filled for only some rows; it gives once, few, many or a size class.

>TRBV6-5|.|TRBJ2-7|.
TGTGCCAGCAGTTCCAGTCTGGGGGAGCAGTACTTC
CASSSSLGEQYF
>TRBV19|.|TRBJ2-2|.
TGTGCCAGCGGGTATTCGCGAGGTCGCGCGAACACCGGGGAGCTGTTTTTT
CASGYSRGRANTGELFF
>TRBV30|few|TRBJ2-2|.
TGTGCCTGGACTATACAGGTTACGAACACCGGGGAGCTGTTTTTT
CAWTIQVTNTGELFF
>TRBV11-3|.|TRBJ1-2|.
TGTGCCAGCAGCCCCACCGGGACGGTCGGAAGTAACTATGGCTACACCTTC
CASSPTGTVGSNYGYTF
>TRBV28|.|TRBJ1-2|.
TGTGCCAGCAGTCCCGACAGGGGCTACACCTTC
CASSPDRGYTF
>TRBV18|.|TRBJ2-1|TRBD2
TGTGCCAGCTCACCACCGGGGCTAGCGGGAGGCGGGGCCAATGAGCAGTTCTTC
CASSPPGLAGGGANEQFF
>TRBV13|.|TRBJ2-2|TRBD1
TGTGCCAGCAGCCGGGACAGGGGGTTATCGGGGGAGCTGTTTTTT
CASSRDRGLSGELFF
>TRBV27|.|TRBJ2-7|.
TGTGCCAGCAGTTTCAGAAGCAGCTACTACGAGCAGTACTTC
CASSFRSSYYEQYF
>TRBV2|.|TRBJ2-2|.
TGTGCCAGCAGGACCCCCCCCGCCACCGGGGAGCTGTTTTTT
CASRTPPATGELFF
>TRBV7-9|.|TRBJ1-2|.
TGTGCCAGCAGCTTAGTTCCCAATACAGGGAAGGGAGGCTACACCTTC
CASSLVPNTGKGGYTF
>TRBV11-1|.|TRBJ2-1|.
TGTGCCAGCAGCTTAAACCCCCACTCCGCGGGAGAGCAGTTCTTC
CASSLNPHSAGEQFF
>TRBV7-9|.|TRBJ1-2|TRBD1
TGTGCCAGCAGCTACGGGACAGGCGATGGCTACACCTTC
CASSYGTGDGYTF
>TRBV15|once|TRBJ2-6|.
TGTGCCACCAGCAGAGATGGGGGGCGAGGGGCCAACGTCCTGACTTTC
CATSRDGGRGANVLTF
>TRBV6-6|.|TRBJ1-2|.
TGTGCCAGCAGTTACTCGAATCAGGGGATTAACTATGGCTACACCTTC
CASSYSNQGINYGYTF
>TRBV19|.|TRBJ1-4|TRBD1
TGTGCCAGTAGCCACGGGACAGCAAATGAAAAACTGTTTTTT
CASSHGTANEKLFF
>TRBV6-5|.|TRBJ1-3|.
TGTGCCAGCAGTTATGTTCCGCCTAGCTCTGGAAACACCATATATTTT
CASSYVPPSSGNTIYF
>TRBV7-9|few|TRBJ2-7|.
TGTGCCAGCAGCTTACAGGGGTTGAACGAGCAGTACTTC
CASSLQGLNEQYF
>TRBV7-9|.|TRBJ2-7|.
TGTGCCAGCAGCGCAGGACAGTTGAACTACGAGCAGTACTTC
CASSAGQLNYEQYF
>TRBV14|.|TRBJ2-5|.
TGTGCCAGCAGCCAAGAAGCGGCTTTTAGGCCCCAGTACTTC
CASSQEAAFRPQYF
>TRBV11-2|.|TRBJ2-5|TRBD2
TGTGCCAGCAGCTTAGGTGCGGGGGTTGAGACCCAGTACTTC
CASSLGAGVETQYF
>TRBV7-3|few|TRBJ1-1|.
TGTGCCAGCAGCTTAAGCACCGGTGGGACTGAAGCTTTCTTT
CASSLSTGGTEAFF
>TRBV28|.|TRBJ2-2|.
TGTGCCAGCAGTCCAACCACCGGGGAGCTGTTTTTT
CASSPTTGELFF
>TRBV5-1|.|TRBJ2-5|TRBD2
TGCGCCAGCAGCTTGGCTCCTAGCGGGAGTAGCGAGACCCAGTACTTC
CASSLAPSGSSETQYF
>TRBV27|.|TRBJ1-2|.
TGTGCCAGCAGTTTCTCAAGGCGGGAGCCCTACACCTTC
CASSFSRREPYTF
>TRBV28|.|TRBJ2-7|.
TGTGCCAGCAGTTTCCGTCACTCCGCTCGAGGGGAGCAGTACTTC
CASSFRHSARGEQYF
>TRBV18|.|TRBJ2-5|.
TGTGCCAGCTCGATGGACGTGGGCCAAGAGACCCAGTACTTC
CASSMDVGQETQYF
>TRBV5-1|.|TRBJ2-3|TRBD2
TGCGCCAGCAGCTCCGGGGGGGCAGGAGATACGCAGTATTTT
CASSSGGAGDTQYF
>TRBV14|.|TRBJ2-6|.
TGTGCCAGCAGCAAGGCGTCGGGCGTCCTGACTTTC
CASSKASGVLTF
>TRBV7-2|.|TRBJ2-2|.
TGTGCCAGCCAAGGTCCCTGGGACACCGGGGAGCTGTTTTTT
CASQGPWDTGELFF
>TRBV7-2|.|TRBJ2-3|.
TGTGCCAGCACCTCCCCGGGAGAGAGGGGTGGGCCAGATACGCAGTATTTT
CASTSPGERGGPDTQYF
>TRBV6-5|.|TRBJ1-1|TRBD1
TGTGCCAGCAGTACTTACAGGGGCACTGAAGCTTTCTTT
CASSTYRGTEAFF
>TRBV29-1|few|TRBJ1-3|.
TGCAGCGTTGAGCGTGGAAACACCATATATTTT
CSVERGNTIYF
>TRBV2|.|TRBJ2-5|.
TGTGCCAGCAGTGAAGGTCGGGGTTATGGGCAAGAGACCCAGTACTTC
CASSEGRGYGQETQYF
>TRBV7-2|.|TRBJ2-7|.
TGTGCCAGCAGCTTAGGGAGCATCTACGAGCAGTACTTC
CASSLGSIYEQYF
>TRBV5-6|.|TRBJ2-7|TRBD1
TGTGCCAGCAGCTTGGTTACAGGGGGTCTTGTTGAGCAGTACTTC
CASSLVTGGLVEQYF
>TRBV12-5|.|TRBJ2-5|.
TGTGCTAGTGGCCTAAAGCTGGGCCTCAAGCGGACCCAGTACTTC
CASGLKLGLKRTQYF
>TRBV5-1|.|TRBJ2-7|.
TGCGCCAGCAGCTTGGGCCGGGGCGAGCAGTACTTC
CASSLGRGEQYF
>TRBV4-1|.|TRBJ1-1|.
TGCGCCAGCAGCCAAGGGTCGGTCAAGCAAGCTTTCTTT
CASSQGSVKQAFF
>TRBV21-1|once|TRBJ2-5|.
TGTGCCAGCAGCCCAAAAGTTCGACGGGACCAAGAGACCCAGTACTTC
CASSPKVRRDQETQYF
>TRBV2|.|TRBJ2-2|TRBD1
TGTGCCAGCAGTCGATACAAGACAGGGGACAACACCGGGGAGCTGTTTTTT
CASSRYKTGDNTGELFF
>TRBV11-3|.|TRBJ2-5|.
TGTGCCAGCACAGACAGGAACGGACAAGAGACCCAGTACTTC
CASTDRNGQETQYF
>TRBV28|.|TRBJ2-1|.
TGTGCCAGCAGTCCCCCCCTGAATGAGCAGTTCTTC
CASSPPLNEQFF
>TRBV5-1|.|TRBJ2-1|TRBD2
TGCGCCAGCAGCTTTGGCGGGAGCTCCTACAATGAGCAGTTCTTC
CASSFGGSSYNEQFF
>TRBV7-9|.|TRBJ1-1|TRBD1
TGTGCCAGCAGCGAAGCCCTAGGGGGCGGAGGCACTGAAGCTTTCTTT
CASSEALGGGGTEAFF
>TRBV30|.|TRBJ2-5|TRBD1
TGTGCCTGGAGTGGAGGGGGCGCAGAGACCCAGTACTTC
CAWSGGGAETQYF
>TRBV7-2|.|TRBJ2-3|.
TGTGCCAGCAGCTCTCCGGGATCCCCAGTCTTATATTTT
CASSSPGSPVLYF
>TRBV5-4|.|TRBJ2-7|.
TGTGCCAGCAGCTTAGGAAAGGGCTCCTACGAGCAGTACTTC
CASSLGKGSYEQYF
>TRBV11-2|few|TRBJ2-2|TRBD2
TGTGCCAGCAGCTTGAGCAGCGGGACTAGCTCGAACACCGGGGAGCTGTTTTTT
CASSLSSGTSSNTGELFF
>TRBV7-9|.|TRBJ1-4|TRBD1
TGTGCCAGCATCCGAGACAGGGGGGAAGAAAAACTGTTTTTT
CASIRDRGEEKLFF
>TRBV6-6|.|TRBJ1-1|.
TGTGCCAGCAGTTATAACCATGGGGCTGAAGCTTTCTTT
CASSYNHGAEAFF
>TRBV29-1|.|TRBJ2-7|TRBD1
TGCAGCGTTGGACAGGGCGAAAGGGAGCAGTACTTC
CSVGQGEREQYF
>TRBV7-6|.|TRBJ2-7|.
TGTGCCAGCAGCTCCCGGAGTTCCTACGAGCAGTACTTC
CASSSRSSYEQYF
>TRBV2|.|TRBJ2-7|TRBD1
TGTGCCAGCAGTGTTGACAGGGGCGAGCAGTACTTC
CASSVDRGEQYF
>TRBV2|.|TRBJ2-1|.
TGTGCCAGCAGTGAAGGGCGACCTGGCGACGACAATGAGCAGTTCTTC
CASSEGRPGDDNEQFF
>TRBV11-1|.|TRBJ2-7|TRBD2
TGTGCCAGCAGCCCGGGACTAGCGGGAGACGAGCAGTACTTC
CASSPGLAGDEQYF
>TRBV28|.|TRBJ1-2|.
TGTGCCAGCAGATATCAGGACCGGGACTATGGCTACACCTTC
CASRYQDRDYGYTF
>TRBV28|.|TRBJ1-5|.
TGTGCCAGCAGTTTACTTGGGGGCAATCAGCCCCAGCATTTT
CASSLLGGNQPQHF
>TRBV13|.|TRBJ2-1|TRBD2
TGTGCCAGCAGCTTAGGGCTAGCGGTTTACAATGAGCAGTTCTTC
CASSLGLAVYNEQFF